This TCR beta chain was identified in a study of shared clonotypes between healthy human individuals. Study results and caveats: Non-shared clonotypes had lower generation probabilities than clonotypes shared by all four sorted-subset donors.

Profiling relied on immunoSEQ multiplex PCR, and the TCRdb table lists in-frame clones only, not all of them. The sample records 2 million to 2.5 million clones, 90% to 95% being singletons. Of note for this clone: Its antigen remains unknown.

Trimming stripped 5 bases from V and 3 bases from J, with 11 bases between. The CDR3 has 14 residues. Germline CDR1 reads MNHNS; CDR2 reads SASEGT. Subsets obtained from CD4+ cells comprised CD45RA+ naive and CD45RA-negative memory cells. The genes are TRBV6-1 and TRBJ1-5; no definite D call. The origin of this receptor is a man between 18 and 29 years old in good health. Some clones in this sample may be carry-over from other donors' samples. Sequenced sample: naive CD4+ T cells from PBMCs. As for subset: CD45RA+ positively selected. The CDR3 coding sequence is TGTGCCAGCAGTAGTGGACGGGACAATCAGCCCCAGCATTTT. Its protein product is CASSSGRDNQPQHF.